The 31 T cell receptor beta chains listed next were all sequenced from one sample in a study of metastatic and nonmetastatic thyroid tumors. TCRdb reprocessed the PCR reads via MiXCR. The table records 43,000 or so clones, roughly 15% of them present only once. Ahead of thyroid surgery, no patient had received treatment of any kind. Sequenced material: blood. The receptors shown here come from a female donor with papillary thyroid cancer or a benign thyroid nodule (not recorded which). Some clones in this sample may be carry-over from other donors' samples.

This clone was seen many times. The chain links TRBV12-3 or TRBV12-4 to TRBJ1-5; D is perhaps TRBD1 (6 bases). V lost 8 bases, J lost 3 bases, and 11 bases lay in between. This CDR3 region has 13 residues. CDR3 nucleotide sequence: TGTGCCAGCGCCGGACAGCACAATCAGCCCCAGCATTTT. This sequence encodes CASAGQHNQPQHF.

The table lists this clone with many counts. A much larger clone is a single base away; this may be a read error. The chain recombines TRBV19 with TRBJ1-2; D is uncertain. Trimming shortened V by 11 bases and J by 6 bases, and 19 bases separated the two germline ends. This CDR3 is 13 amino acids long. Germline CDR1 LNHDA, CDR2 SQIVND (reference sequence). The CDR3 DNA sequence: TGTGCCGCGCAGGAGGGTGGCAAGCATGGCTACACCTTC. Translation: CAAQEGGKHGYTF.

This clone was seen ten or more times. The rearrangement joins TRBV6-1 to TRBJ2-3; maybe TRBD2 (5 bases). V was pared by 3 bases and J by 2 bases, with 12 bases between. The CDR3 is made up of 15 amino acids. CDR1 is MNHNS, CDR2 SASEGT, per germline. The CDR3 DNA sequence: TGTGCCAGCAGTGAGTGGCGGGCCGACACAGATACGCAGTATTTT. Its protein is CASSEWRADTDTQYF.

The genes are TRBV5-4 and TRBJ2-7, with D possibly TRBD1 on 5 matching bases. The CDR3 is 14 amino acids. The germline V gene has CDR1 SGHNT and CDR2 YYREEE (reference sequence). V was trimmed by 2 bases and J by 2 bases, leaving 11 bases between them. CDR3 sequence: CASSFISRAYEQYF. The CDR3 nucleotides read TGTGCCAGCAGCTTCATTAGCAGGGCCTACGAGCAGTACTTC.

The V and J genes are TRBV20-1 and TRBJ1-4; D perhaps matches TRBD1 (6 bases). The germline V gene encodes CDR1 DFQATT and CDR2 SNEGSKA (reference sequence). V was trimmed by 0 bases and J by 7 bases, leaving 15 bases between them. The length of the CDR3 is 15 residues. CDR3 sequence: CSARDGGGAREKLFF. The DNA of the CDR3 is TGCAGTGCTAGAGATGGAGGGGGGGCGCGTGAAAAACTGTTTTTT.

This chain links TRBV12-3 or TRBV12-4 with TRBJ2-7; D is perhaps TRBD2 (6 bases). The CDR3 covers 16 residues. The V end lost 6 bases, the J end lost 4 bases, and 22 bases lay between the germline ends. The CDR3 DNA reads as TGTGCCAGCAGCCGTGGCTTACTAGGGACTTCTTACGAGCAGTACTTC. It encodes CASSRGLLGTSYEQYF.

Concerning this clone itself: Given a much more abundant clone one base away, this may be a read error. This chain joins TRBV20-1 and TRBJ2-3; 10 bases match TRBD1. CDR1 is DFQATT and CDR2 is SNEGSKA in the germline V gene (reference sequence). The CDR3 covers 17 residues. In nucleotides, the CDR3 is TGCAGTGCCGCGGGCCCGACAGGGGGCCATGGGACAGATGCGCAGTATTTT. This encodes CSAAGPTGGHGTDAQYF.

This clone was counted only a few times. It may be a read error: a sequence one base away is much more abundant. Other DNA sequences in this sample translate to the same CDR3. This rearrangement joins TRBV5-1 to TRBJ1-5, with D tentatively TRBD1 (6 bases). Germline values: CDR1 SGHRS, CDR2 YFSETQ. The CDR3 has 15 residues. Trimming left V 0 bases short and J 3 bases short, with 10 bases between. As DNA, the CDR3 is TGCGCCAGCAGCTTGGGAGGGGGAAACAATCAGCCCCAGCATTTT. Residues: CASSLGGGNNQPQHF.

This clone was detected many times. V usage is TRBV28 and J usage is TRBJ2-7; 10 nucleotides match TRBD1. The V segment lost 3 bases and the J segment 5 bases; nucleotides outside the gene matches: 13. The CDR3 has 17 amino acids. Germline V gene sequence: CDR1 MDHEN, CDR2 SYDVKM. The CDR3 nucleotides are TGTGCCAGCAGTTTGGAGTTCGTCGGGGGGACAGGGGACGAGCAGTACTTC. This codes for CASSLEFVGGTGDEQYF.

This clone has ten or more counts. The V gene is TRBV6-1, the J gene TRBJ1-5, with 7 bases identical to TRBD1. The J segment lost 0 bases and the V segment lost 0 bases, leaving 17 bases of the junction unmatched. The CDR3 has 21 residues. Germline lookup yields CDR1 MNHNS and CDR2 SASEGT. CDR3 amino acids: CASSEAHRGLDFGLSNQPQHF. The CDR3, as DNA: TGTGCCAGCAGTGAAGCGCACAGGGGATTGGATTTTGGGCTTAGCAATCAGCCCCAGCATTTT.

V is TRBV13 and J is TRBJ2-2, with 12 bases identical to TRBD2. Germline loops: CDR1 PRHDT, CDR2 FYEKMQ (reference sequence). Losses at the gene ends were 0 bases for V and 5 bases for J; bases not matched to a gene: 10. The CDR3 consists of 19 residues. The CDR3: CASSLGRLAGASGTGELFF. CDR3 in DNA: TGTGCCAGCAGCTTAGGCCGACTAGCGGGGGCGTCAGGAACCGGGGAGCTGTTTTTT.

This clone has at least ten counts. The chain employs TRBV20-1 and TRBJ2-3; weak D call: TRBD1 (6 bases). Looked up from germline, CDR1 is DFQATT and CDR2 is SNEGSKA (reference sequence). The CDR3 has 15 residues. V was clipped by 0 bases and J by 2 bases, with 12 bases between them. The CDR3 protein is CSARDRTESTDTQYF. In nucleotides, the CDR3 is TGCAGTGCTAGAGATAGGACAGAATCCACAGATACGCAGTATTTT.

The rearrangement uses TRBV6-1 and TRBJ1-4, with TRBD1 identical over 8 bases. This CDR3 has 15 residues. The germline V gene encodes CDR1 MNHNS and CDR2 SASEGT. V lost 5 bases and J lost 6; bases outside the gene matches: 8. CDR3 residues: CASSTQGARYEKLFF. CDR3 DNA sequence: TGTGCCAGCAGTACCCAGGGGGCGCGGTATGAAAAACTGTTTTTT.

This clone was recorded at least ten times. The chain combines TRBV20-1 with TRBJ2-1; 8 bases line up with TRBD2. Germline V CDR1 and CDR2: DFQATT, SNEGSKA (reference sequence). V shed 3 bases, J shed 5 bases, and the junction held 15 bases outside the gene matches. This CDR3 has 17 amino acids. In DNA form, the CDR3 reads TGCAGTGCTAGTTCGCAGATTACTAGCGGAGGAAACAATGAGCAGTTCTTC. Protein: CSASSQITSGGNNEQFF.

Note on this clone: Germline is not matched at one junction end, which may reflect a read error. This chain joins TRBV6-1 and TRBJ2-1; 10 positions match TRBD1. The CDR3 loop spans 14 amino acids. The germline V gene encodes CDR1 MNHNS and CDR2 SASEGT. The CDR3, as DNA: TGTGCCAGCAGTCGACAGGGGGCGGCATATGAGCATTTCTTC. Encoded protein: CASSRQGAAYEHFF.

This clone came up many times. This chain connects TRBV6-2 or TRBV6-3 to TRBJ1-2; 7 nucleotides align to TRBD1. CDR3 length: 19 residues. Germline CDR1 reads MNHEY; CDR2 reads SVGEGT. V lost 1 base, J lost 3 bases, and 17 bases stayed unmatched. CDR3 nucleotides: TGTGCCAGCAGTTACTACGTTCCGGCAGGGGGAATACCTGACTATGGCTACACCTTC. Its protein product is CASSYYVPAGGIPDYGYTF.

The chain employs TRBV6-1 and TRBJ1-2; possibly TRBD1 for D (5 bases). The CDR3 covers 16 residues. With 5 bases removed from V and 1 base from J, the gap between germline ends came to 17 bases. Per the germline V gene, CDR1 is MNHNS and CDR2 is SASEGT. The CDR3 DNA sequence: TGTGCCAGCAGTATTGGTCCCCGGGGCTTTAACTATGGCTACACCTTC. It is translated as CASSIGPRGFNYGYTF.

Ten or more counts support this clone. The chain combines TRBV5-1 with TRBJ2-1; 8 bases align to TRBD2. From germline, CDR1 is SGHRS and CDR2 YFSETQ. V lost 5 bases to trimming and J lost 0 bases; unmatched junction nucleotides: 13. The CDR3 extends over 18 amino acids. CDR3 loop: CASRPNVASGHSYNEQFF. The DNA of the CDR3 is TGCGCCAGCAGGCCCAACGTGGCTAGCGGGCACTCCTACAATGAGCAGTTCTTC.

This clone was detected ten times or more. The genes are TRBV7-9 and TRBJ1-1; D gene uncertain. The CDR3 is 14 residues long. CDR1 is SEHNR and CDR2 is FQNEAQ in the germline V gene (reference sequence). Trimming left V 0 bases short and J 4 bases short, with 9 bases between. The DNA of the CDR3 is TGTGCCAGCAGCTTAGCGCTTAGGCCCACTGAAGCTTTCTTT. It codes for CASSLALRPTEAFF. Full variable domain (remainder filled in from reference TRBV7-9 and TRBJ1-1): DTGVSQNPRHKITKRGQNVTFRCDPISEHNRLYWYRQTLGQGPEFLTYFQNEAQLEKSRLLSDRFSAERPKGSFSTLEIQRTEQGDSAMYLCASSLALRPTEAFFGQGTRLTVV.

Of note for this clone: This may stem from a read error, because a much larger clone lies one nucleotide away. J is TRBJ2-3 and V is TRBV9; D not resolved. The CDR3 is made up of 13 amino acids. Germline V gene sequence: CDR1 SGDLS, CDR2 YYNGEE. CDR3 sequence: CAGSVWSTDTQYF. The CDR3 DNA sequence: TGTGCCGGCAGCGTATGGAGCACAGATACGCAGTATTTT.

The chain joins TRBV30 to TRBJ1-5; tentatively, D is TRBD1 (5 bases). Germline CDR1 and CDR2: GTSNPN and SVGIG (reference sequence). Trimming cost V 0 bases and J 5 bases, with 14 bases left between them. The CDR3 extends over 15 amino acids. The CDR3 is CAWSVGAGWDQPQHF. CDR3 DNA sequence: TGTGCCTGGAGTGTAGGGGCTGGGTGGGATCAGCCCCAGCATTTT.

In regard to this clone: The CDR3 carries no conserved terminal phenylalanine or tryptophan, so it likely arises from a read error. The rearrangement uses TRBV5-1 and TRBJ2-7, with 8 bases matching TRBD1. The V gene's germline CDR1 is SGHRS and CDR2 YFSETQ. This CDR3 region has 15 residues. The V and J ends lost 4 bases and 1 base, in that order; junction bases with no gene match: 7. The CDR3 is CASSPRQGRSYEQYL. The CDR3, as DNA: TGCGCCAGCAGCCCACGACAGGGGAGATCCTACGAGCAGTACCTC.

This clone came up many times. V usage is TRBV7-2 and J usage is TRBJ2-5; D call uncertain. Trimming took off 1 base at V and 5 bases at J, with 17 bases between the two ends. This CDR3 spans 16 amino acids. Germline lookup yields CDR1 SGHTA and CDR2 FQGNSA. For the CDR3, the DNA is TGTGCCAGCAGCTTAGGCCCCGTGACCTCCAAGGAGACCCAGTACTTC. It codes for CASSLGPVTSKETQYF.

This clone was detected ten times or more. One end of the junction fails to match germline, which may point to a read error. The chain links TRBV6-1 to TRBJ2-1; 7 nucleotides agree with TRBD1. CDR3 length: 16 residues. Germline loops: CDR1 MNHNS, CDR2 SASEGT. The CDR3 DNA sequence: TGTGCCAGCAATGAACCTTACAGGGGTCTCGACAATGAGCAGTTCTTC. Translation: CASNEPYRGLDNEQFF.

Ten or more counts support this clone. This chain connects TRBV3-1 to TRBJ2-1; 10 nucleotides match TRBD2. V gave up 1 base and J gave up 1 base; unmatched junction bases: 4. Looked up from germline, CDR1 is LGHDT and CDR2 is YNNKEL (reference sequence). The CDR3 is 17 amino acids. In nucleotides, the CDR3 is TGTGCCAGCAGCCAAGGGACGGGACTAGCGTCCTACAATGAGCAGTTCTTC. Amino acids: CASSQGTGLASYNEQFF.

This clone has a handful of counts. A clone one base away is much larger, so this may be a read error. The CDR3 coding sequence is TGTGCCAGCAGCTTAGGATCAAATCTTAACTATGGCTACACCTTC. Translation: CASSLGSNLNYGYTF. J is TRBJ1-2 and V is TRBV7-9, with no clear D. Germline V CDR1 and CDR2: SEHNR, FQNEAQ (reference sequence). Trimming pared 1 base from V and 1 base from J, leaving 10 bases between. CDR3 length: 15 residues.

This clone has ten or more counts. J is TRBJ2-7 and V is TRBV5-6; D gene unclear. Germline V gives CDR1 SGHDT, CDR2 YYEEEE. With 3 bases removed from V and 5 bases from J, the gap between germline ends came to 9 bases. CDR3 length: 12 residues. The DNA for the CDR3 is TGTGCCAGCAGCTCAAGCCCCAACGAGCAGTACTTC. It translates to CASSSSPNEQYF.

This clone showed up many times. The chain recombines TRBV30 with TRBJ2-5; D remains ambiguous. Looked up from germline, CDR1 is GTSNPN and CDR2 is SVGIG (reference sequence). Deletions cut 4 bases from V and 1 base from J, with 10 bases between. The CDR3 sequence is 13 residues long. CDR3 DNA: TGTGCCTGGACAGGTTTTGTCCAAGAGACCCAGTACTTC. Protein sequence: CAWTGFVQETQYF.

In this sample, this clone is medium-sized. The chain employs TRBV6-1 and TRBJ1-2; D is unresolved. The CDR3 extends over 13 amino acids. CDR1 is MNHNS, CDR2 SASEGT, per germline. V lost 1 base and J lost 3, with 6 bases in between. This chain's CDR3 is CASSEGVDYGYTF. CDR3 DNA sequence: TGTGCCAGCAGTGAAGGGGTGGACTATGGCTACACCTTC.

To note about this clone: One junction end disagrees with the germline gene, perhaps due to a read error. This chain joins TRBV12-3 or TRBV12-4 and TRBJ2-5; tentatively, D is TRBD1 (5 bases). This CDR3 region has 14 residues. CDR3 DNA: TGTGCCAGCAGTTTAGCAGGGGTTCTTGGTGAGCATTTCTTC. Its protein is CASSLAGVLGEHFF.

CDR3 residues: CASSTQTGSYEQYF. DNA for the CDR3: TGTGCCAGCAGTACCCAGACGGGATCCTACGAGCAGTACTTC. V and J are TRBV6-1 and TRBJ2-7; tentatively, D is TRBD2 (5 bases). CDR1 is MNHNS, CDR2 SASEGT, per germline. The CDR3 covers 14 residues. Trimming removed 5 bases from V and 1 base from J, with 12 bases in between.